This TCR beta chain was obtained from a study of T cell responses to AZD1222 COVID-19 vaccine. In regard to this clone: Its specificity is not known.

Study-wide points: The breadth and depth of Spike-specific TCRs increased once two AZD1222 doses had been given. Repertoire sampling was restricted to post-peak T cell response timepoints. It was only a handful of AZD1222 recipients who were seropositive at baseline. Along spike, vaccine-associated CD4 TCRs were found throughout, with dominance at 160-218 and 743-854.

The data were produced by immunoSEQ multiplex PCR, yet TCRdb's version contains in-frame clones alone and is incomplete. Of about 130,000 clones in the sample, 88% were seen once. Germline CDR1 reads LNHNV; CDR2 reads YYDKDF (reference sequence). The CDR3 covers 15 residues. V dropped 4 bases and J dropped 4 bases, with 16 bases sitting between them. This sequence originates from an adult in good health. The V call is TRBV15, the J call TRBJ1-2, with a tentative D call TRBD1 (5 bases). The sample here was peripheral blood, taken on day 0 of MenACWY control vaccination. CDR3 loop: CATSKGRQDIYGYTF. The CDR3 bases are TGTGCCACCAGCAAAGGCCGTCAGGACATCTATGGCTACACCTTC.